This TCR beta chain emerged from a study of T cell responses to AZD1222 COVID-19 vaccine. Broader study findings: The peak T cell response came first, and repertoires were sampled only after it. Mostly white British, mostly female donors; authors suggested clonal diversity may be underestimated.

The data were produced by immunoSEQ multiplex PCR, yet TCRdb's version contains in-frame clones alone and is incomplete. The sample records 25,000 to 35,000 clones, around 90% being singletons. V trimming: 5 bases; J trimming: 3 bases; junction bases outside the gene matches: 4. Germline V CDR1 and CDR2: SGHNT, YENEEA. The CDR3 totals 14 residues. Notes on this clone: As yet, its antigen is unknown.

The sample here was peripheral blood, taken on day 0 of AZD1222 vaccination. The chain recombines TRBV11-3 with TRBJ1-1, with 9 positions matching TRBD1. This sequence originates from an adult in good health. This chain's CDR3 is CASSPGTGHTEAFF. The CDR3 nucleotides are TGTGCCAGCAGCCCAGGGACAGGGCACACTGAAGCTTTCTTT.